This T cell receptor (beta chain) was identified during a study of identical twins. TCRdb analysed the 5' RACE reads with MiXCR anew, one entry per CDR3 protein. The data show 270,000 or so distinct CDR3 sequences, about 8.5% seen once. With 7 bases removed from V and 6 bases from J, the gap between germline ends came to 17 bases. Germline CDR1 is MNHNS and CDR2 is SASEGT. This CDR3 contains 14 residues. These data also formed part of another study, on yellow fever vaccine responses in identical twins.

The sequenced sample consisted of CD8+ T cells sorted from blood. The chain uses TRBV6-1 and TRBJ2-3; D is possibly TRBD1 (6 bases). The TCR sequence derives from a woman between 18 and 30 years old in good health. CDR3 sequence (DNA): TGTGCCAGCACCGAAAACATCAGGGGTGATACGCAGTATTTT. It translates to CASTENIRGDTQYF.